This TCR beta chain is from a study of control samples from healthy donors and cancer patients. TCRdb's table, derived via immunoSEQ multiplex PCR, lists solely in-frame clones and lacks some. The sample lists about 57,000 clones, roughly 94% occurring once. Germline CDR1 and CDR2: SGHAT and FQNNGV. Trimming took off 0 bases at V and 6 bases at J, with 8 bases between the two ends. This CDR3 region has 13 residues. The receptor was derived from a young man in good health. Sequencing was carried out using blood. J is TRBJ1-1 and V is TRBV11-2; the D gene is possibly TRBD1 (5 bases). In DNA, the CDR3 is TGTGCCAGCAGCTTAGATCTAGGGGCTGAAGCTTTCTTT. Protein product: CASSLDLGAEAFF.